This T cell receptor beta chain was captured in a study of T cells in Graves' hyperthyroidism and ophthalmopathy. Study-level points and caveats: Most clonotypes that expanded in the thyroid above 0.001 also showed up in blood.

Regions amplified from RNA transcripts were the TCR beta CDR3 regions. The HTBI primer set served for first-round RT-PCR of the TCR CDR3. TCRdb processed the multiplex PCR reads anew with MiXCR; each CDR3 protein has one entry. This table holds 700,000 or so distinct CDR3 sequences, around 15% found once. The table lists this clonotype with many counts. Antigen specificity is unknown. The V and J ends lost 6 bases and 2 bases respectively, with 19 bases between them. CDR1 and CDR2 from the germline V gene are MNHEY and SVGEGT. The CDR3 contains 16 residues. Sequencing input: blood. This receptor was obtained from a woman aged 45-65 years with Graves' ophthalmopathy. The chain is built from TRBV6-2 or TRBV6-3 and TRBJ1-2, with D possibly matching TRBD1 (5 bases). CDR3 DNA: TGTGCCAGCAGCGAGGGACCGGGACGGCGAAACTATGGCTACACCTTC. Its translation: CASSEGPGRRNYGYTF.